The rows below give T cell receptor beta chains drawn from one sample of a study of T-cell memory formation after mild COVID-19. TCRdb processed the 5' RACE reads anew with MiXCR; each CDR3 protein has one entry. The sample lists hundreds of thousands of distinct CDR3 sequences, less than 25% occurring once. Sequenced: PBMCs or a T cell subset sorted from them (not recorded which). These TCRs come from an adult woman who had mild COVID-19 (a few samples of this study predate the infection). Cell type and time point are not known. Both conserved end residues are part of each CDR3. The order of the fields is clone size, J gene, D gene, V gene, CDR3 protein, CDR3 DNA. D genes are given only for firm matches. Part of the rows lack a size; the others show once, few, many or a class for expanded clones.

- | TRBJ2-1 | TRBD2 | TRBV6-1 | CASSERASGRRYNEQFF | TGTGCCAGCAGTGAAAGGGCTAGCGGGAGGCGCTACAATGAGCAGTTCTTC
- | TRBJ1-2 | TRBD1 | TRBV7-6 | CASSTGQGFGYTF | TGTGCCAGCAGCACGGGACAGGGATTTGGCTACACCTTC
few | TRBJ2-1 | TRBD2 | TRBV11-1 | CASSTSGGRYNEQFF | TGTGCCAGCAGCACGAGCGGGGGCCGATACAATGAGCAGTTCTTC
- | TRBJ2-3 | TRBD1 | TRBV5-1 | CASFDRGLSDTQYF | TGCGCCAGCTTTGACAGGGGGCTTTCAGATACGCAGTATTTT
many | TRBJ1-5 | - | TRBV5-5 | CASSLAGISNQPQHF | TGTGCCAGCAGCTTGGCAGGGATAAGCAATCAGCCCCAGCATTTT
many | TRBJ2-2 | TRBD2 | TRBV4-2 | CASSPATSGRGGGELFF | TGTGCCAGCAGCCCTGCTACTAGCGGGAGAGGTGGCGGGGAGCTGTTTTTT
few | TRBJ1-4 | - | TRBV5-5 | CASSLAVSTVLEKLFF | TGTGCCAGCAGCTTGGCTGTTTCGACGGTTCTTGAAAAACTGTTTTTT
- | TRBJ1-5 | - | TRBV6-2/TRBV6-3 | CASSYSRLDQPQHF | TGTGCCAGCAGTTACTCAAGGTTGGACCAGCCCCAGCATTTT
few | TRBJ1-2 | - | TRBV7-3 | CASSIRDGANYGYTF | TGTGCCAGCAGCATACGGGACGGTGCTAACTATGGCTACACCTTC
few | TRBJ2-1 | TRBD2 | TRBV4-1 | CASSQITGTRIDNEQFF | TGCGCCAGCAGCCAAATTACCGGGACTAGGATAGACAATGAGCAGTTCTTC
- | TRBJ2-7 | - | TRBV13 | CASSFWGTAYEQYF | TGTGCCAGCAGCTTTTGGGGGACTGCCTACGAGCAGTACTTC
- | TRBJ2-7 | TRBD1 | TRBV6-6 | CASSHTGDPYEQYF | TGTGCCAGCAGTCATACAGGGGACCCCTACGAGCAGTACTTC
few | TRBJ2-1 | - | TRBV5-1 | CASSLGGYLYNEQFF | TGCGCCAGCAGCTTGGGCGGGTACCTTTACAATGAGCAGTTCTTC
- | TRBJ2-1 | - | TRBV24-1 | CATSDPAKVVYEQFF | TGTGCCACCAGTGACCCCGCGAAGGTAGTCTATGAGCAGTTCTTC
few | TRBJ1-2 | TRBD1 | TRBV15 | CATSIDRGRDYGYTF | TGTGCCACCAGCATTGACAGGGGGCGAGACTATGGCTACACCTTC
- | TRBJ2-2 | TRBD1 | TRBV7-2 | CATGQGQGITGELFF | TGTGCCACGGGGCAAGGACAGGGGATTACCGGGGAGCTGTTTTTT
- | TRBJ2-3 | - | TRBV9 | CASSVAGTGTDTQYF | TGTGCCAGCAGCGTAGCTGGGACGGGCACAGATACGCAGTATTTT
few | TRBJ2-5 | - | TRBV29-1 | CSVELLGETQYF | TGCAGCGTTGAACTGTTGGGGGAGACCCAGTACTTC
many | TRBJ2-5 | - | TRBV11-2 | CASSDSPQETQYF | TGTGCCAGCAGCGACAGTCCCCAAGAGACCCAGTACTTC
- | TRBJ2-3 | - | TRBV24-1 | CATSDWTGSTDTQYF | TGTGCCACCAGTGATTGGACGGGCAGCACAGATACGCAGTATTTT